One T cell receptor beta chain is described in this entry. TCRdb's table, derived via immunoSEQ multiplex PCR, lists solely in-frame clones and lacks some. Among about 150,000 clones listed, roughly 93% were seen once. This sample is part of a study of blood T cell repertoires in COVID-19. The CDR3 has 17 amino acids. The source is a man aged 18 to 29 with COVID-19, enrolled during active disease. This chain joins TRBV12-2 and TRBJ2-7; TRBD2 reflects the table's D call only, with no check against the DNA. TRBV12-2 is deemed a pseudogene. The sequenced material came from peripheral blood. The chain's CDR3 is CASRLGGRTSGIYEQYF. The CDR3 DNA follows: TGTGCAAGTCGCTTAGGGGGCCGGACTAGCGGGATTTACGAGCAGTACTTC.